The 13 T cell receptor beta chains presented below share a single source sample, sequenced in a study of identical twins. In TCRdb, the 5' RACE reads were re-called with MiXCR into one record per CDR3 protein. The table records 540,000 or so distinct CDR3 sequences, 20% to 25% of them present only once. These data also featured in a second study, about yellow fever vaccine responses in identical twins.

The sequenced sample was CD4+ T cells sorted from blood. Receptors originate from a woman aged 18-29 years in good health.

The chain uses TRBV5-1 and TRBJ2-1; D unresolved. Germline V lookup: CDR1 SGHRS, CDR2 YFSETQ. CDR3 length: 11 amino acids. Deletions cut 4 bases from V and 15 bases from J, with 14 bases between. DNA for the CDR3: TGCGCCAGCAGCGATGAAAACGTGTGGTTCTTC. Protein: CASSDENVWFF.

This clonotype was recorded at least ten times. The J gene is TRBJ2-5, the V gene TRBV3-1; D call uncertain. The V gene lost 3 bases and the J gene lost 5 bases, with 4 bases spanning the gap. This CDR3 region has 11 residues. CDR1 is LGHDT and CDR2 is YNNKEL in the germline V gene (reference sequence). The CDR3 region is CASSQMETQYF. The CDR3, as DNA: TGTGCCAGCAGCCAGATGGAGACCCAGTACTTC.

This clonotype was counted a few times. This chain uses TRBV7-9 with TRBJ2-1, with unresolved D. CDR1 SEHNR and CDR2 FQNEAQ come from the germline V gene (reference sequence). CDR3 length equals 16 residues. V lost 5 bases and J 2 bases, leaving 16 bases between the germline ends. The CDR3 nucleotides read TGTGCCAGCAGCCTCACAGCTCTCACTACCTACAATGAGCAGTTCTTC. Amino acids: CASSLTALTTYNEQFF.

The CDR3 DNA sequence: TGTGCCAGCAGCTTAATCGAAGCGGGAGTTGTGCATGAGCAGTTCTTC. Encoded protein: CASSLIEAGVVHEQFF. The chain links TRBV7-3 to TRBJ2-1; 8 positions agree with TRBD2. The CDR3 covers 16 residues. The germline V gene has CDR1 SGHTA and CDR2 FQGTGA. V lost 1 base to trimming and J lost 8 bases; unmatched junction nucleotides: 10.

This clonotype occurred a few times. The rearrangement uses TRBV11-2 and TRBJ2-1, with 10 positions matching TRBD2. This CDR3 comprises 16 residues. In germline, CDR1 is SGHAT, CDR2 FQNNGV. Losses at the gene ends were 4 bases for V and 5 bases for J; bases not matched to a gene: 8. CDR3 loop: CASSSPPGTSDNEQFF. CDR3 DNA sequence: TGTGCCAGCAGCTCCCCTCCCGGGACTAGCGACAATGAGCAGTTCTTC.

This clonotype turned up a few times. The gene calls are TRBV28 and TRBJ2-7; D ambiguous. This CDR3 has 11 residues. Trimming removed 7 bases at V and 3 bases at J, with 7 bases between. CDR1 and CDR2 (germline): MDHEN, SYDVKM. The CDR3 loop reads CASTLVYEQYV. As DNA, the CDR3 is TGTGCCAGCACCCTCGTCTACGAGCAGTACGTC.

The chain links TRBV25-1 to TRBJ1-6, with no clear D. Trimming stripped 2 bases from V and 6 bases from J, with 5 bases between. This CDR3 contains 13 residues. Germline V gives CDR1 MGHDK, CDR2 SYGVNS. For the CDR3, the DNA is TGTGCCAGCAGTGAAGGTATTAATTCACCCCTCCACTTT. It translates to CASSEGINSPLHF. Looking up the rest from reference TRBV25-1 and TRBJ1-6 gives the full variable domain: EADIYQTPRYLVIGTGKKITLECSQTMGHDKMYWYQQDPGMELHLIHYSYGVNSTEKGDLSSESTVSRIRTEHFPLTLESARPSHTSQYLCASSEGINSPLHFGNGTRLTVT.

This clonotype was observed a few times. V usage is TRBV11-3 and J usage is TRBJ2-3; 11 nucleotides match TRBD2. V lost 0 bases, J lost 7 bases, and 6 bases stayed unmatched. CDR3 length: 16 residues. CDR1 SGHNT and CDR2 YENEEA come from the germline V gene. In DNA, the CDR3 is TGTGCCAGCAGCTTAGATCTAGCGGGAGGCGTACATACGCAGTATTTT. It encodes CASSLDLAGGVHTQYF.

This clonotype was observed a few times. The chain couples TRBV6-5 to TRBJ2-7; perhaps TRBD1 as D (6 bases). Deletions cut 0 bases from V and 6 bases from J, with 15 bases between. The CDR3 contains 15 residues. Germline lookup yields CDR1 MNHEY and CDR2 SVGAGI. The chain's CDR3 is CASSYSSGRGSEQYV. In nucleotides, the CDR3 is TGTGCCAGCAGTTACTCGAGTGGAAGGGGGTCCGAGCAGTACGTC.

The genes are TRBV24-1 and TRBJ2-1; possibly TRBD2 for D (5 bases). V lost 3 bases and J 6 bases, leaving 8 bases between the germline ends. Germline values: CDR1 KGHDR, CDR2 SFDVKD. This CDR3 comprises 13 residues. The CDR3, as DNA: TGTGCCACCAGTGATGAGGGCTCCAATGAGCAGTTCTTC. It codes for CATSDEGSNEQFF.

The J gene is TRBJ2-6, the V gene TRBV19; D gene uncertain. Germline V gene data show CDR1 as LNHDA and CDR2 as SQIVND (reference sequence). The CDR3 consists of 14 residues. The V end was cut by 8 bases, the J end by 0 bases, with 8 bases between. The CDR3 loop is CASSKGSGANVLTF. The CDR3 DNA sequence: TGTGCCAGTTCGAAGGGCTCTGGGGCCAACGTCCTGACTTTC. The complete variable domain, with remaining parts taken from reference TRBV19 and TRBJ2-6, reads DGGITQSPKYLFRKEGQNVTLSCEQNLNHDAMYWYRQDPGQGLRLIYYSQIVNDFQKGDIAEGYSVSREKKESFPLTVTSAQKNPTAFYLCASSKGSGANVLTFGAGSRLTVL.

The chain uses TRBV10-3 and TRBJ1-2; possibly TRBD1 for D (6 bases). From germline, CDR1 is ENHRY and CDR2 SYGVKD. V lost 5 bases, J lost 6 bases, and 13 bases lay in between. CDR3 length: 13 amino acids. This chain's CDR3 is CAISPRGEDGYTF. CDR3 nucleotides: TGTGCCATCAGTCCCAGGGGAGAGGATGGCTACACCTTC.

This chain's CDR3 is CSARDRRRRNEQFF. The CDR3 nucleotides are TGCAGTGCTAGAGATCGGAGGAGAAGGAATGAGCAGTTCTTC. The chain combines TRBV20-1 with TRBJ2-1, with D tentatively TRBD2 (5 bases). Germline lookup yields CDR1 DFQATT and CDR2 SNEGSKA (reference sequence). This CDR3 spans 14 amino acids. Trimming cost V 0 bases and J 7 bases, with 13 bases left between them.